This T cell receptor (beta chain) is from a study of T cells in Graves' hyperthyroidism and ophthalmopathy. Study-level information: Any treatment followed the collection of peripheral blood at initial diagnosis. General observations from the study: The blood repertoire included most of the expanded thyroid clonotypes above 0.001. In the analysis, a 13 V-J model separated ophthalmopathy from stable hyperthyroidism.

Ten or more counts support this clonotype. Its antigen is still unknown. A patient was excluded if there was uncontrolled infection, other autoimmune disease, pregnancy or lactation. The V segment lost 1 base and the J segment 6 bases; nucleotides outside the gene matches: 12. CDR1 and CDR2 (germline): SGHVS, FQNEAQ. The CDR3 contains 17 residues. Regions amplified from RNA transcripts were the TCR beta CDR3 regions. The study used the HTBI primer set for a first-round RT-PCR of the TCR CDR3. In TCRdb, the multiplex PCR reads were re-called with MiXCR into one record per CDR3 protein. The repertoire consists of over 300,000 distinct CDR3 sequences, with around 13% occurring once and the leading ten covering 30% to 40%.

Sequencing was performed on blood. The V gene is TRBV7-8, the J gene TRBJ2-1; 7 nucleotides match TRBD2. This clonotype was obtained from a woman aged 40 to 50 with Graves' ophthalmopathy. The CDR3 DNA sequence: TGTGCCAGCAGCTTAGTAGGCAGGACTAGTAAGGGCAATGAGCAGTTCTTC. This gives the protein CASSLVGRTSKGNEQFF.